This TCR beta chain emerged from a study of T cell changes during pregnancy in multiple sclerosis. The table lists this clone with a count of one. Measured with immunoSEQ multiplex PCR; TCRdb has only the in-frame clones, and not every one. Among about 110,000 clones listed, about 89% were seen once. This TCR came from a female donor with multiple sclerosis, enrolled in a pregnancy study. The source material was peripheral blood, sampled before pregnancy.

DNA for the CDR3: TGCGCCAGCAGCTTCCTGGGACAGGTCCAAGAGACCCAGTACTTC. It specifies CASSFLGQVQETQYF. V usage is TRBV5-1 and J usage is TRBJ2-5; 8 positions agree with TRBD1. Germline assignment: CDR1 SGHRS and CDR2 YFSETQ. This CDR3 has 15 amino acids. V lost 2 bases to trimming and J lost 1 base; unmatched junction nucleotides: 4.